The rows below give T cell receptor beta chains drawn from one sample of a study of cytomegalovirus exposure and HLA in healthy donors. The data were produced by immunoSEQ multiplex PCR, yet TCRdb's version contains in-frame clones alone and is incomplete. Of about 190,000 clones in the sample, 65% to 85% were seen once. The sequencing sample was made of PBMCs. The receptors were sampled from a woman between 18 and 29 years old in good health and CMV-seropositive. CDR3s include the opening cysteine and the closing phenylalanine or tryptophan. The order of the fields is clone size, J gene, D gene, V gene, CDR3 protein, CDR3 DNA. D genes are given only for firm matches. Clone size is shown for a subset of rows, as once, few, many or a class of expanded clone.

- | TRBJ2-3 | - | TRBV6-1 | CASSVLGSQRTDTQYF | TGTGCCAGCAGTGTGCTCGGGTCCCAGAGGACAGATACGCAGTATTTT
- | TRBJ1-2 | - | TRBV6-6 | CASSPGGYTF | TGTGCCAGCAGTCCTGGCGGCTACACCTTC
- | TRBJ1-1 | TRBD1 | TRBV5-1 | CASSFRGQGVASAFF | TGCGCCAGCAGCTTTCGAGGACAGGGGGTAGCAAGCGCTTTCTTT
- | TRBJ2-1 | TRBD1 | TRBV5-4 | CASSLGTGAREEQFF | TGTGCCAGCAGCTTGGGGACAGGGGCGCGCGAGGAGCAGTTCTTC
- | TRBJ2-7 | - | TRBV28 | CASSFTTYRLEQYF | TGTGCCAGCAGTTTTACCACATACAGGTTAGAGCAGTACTTC
- | TRBJ1-6 | TRBD1 | TRBV4-3 | CASSHGDRKNSPLHF | TGCGCCAGCAGCCATGGGGACAGAAAGAATTCACCCCTCCACTTT
few | TRBJ2-3 | - | TRBV19 | CASIPSHATDTQYF | TGTGCCAGTATCCCATCACACGCAACAGATACGCAGTATTTT
- | TRBJ2-2 | TRBD1 | TRBV19 | CASTGQPNTGELFF | TGTGCCAGTACGGGACAGCCGAACACCGGGGAGCTGTTTTTT
- | TRBJ2-5 | TRBD2 | TRBV27 | CASSLAFGGREETQYF | TGTGCCAGCAGTTTAGCCTTCGGGGGGAGAGAAGAGACCCAGTACTTC
- | TRBJ1-1 | - | TRBV28 | CASLTGFSDEAFF | TGTGCCAGCTTGACAGGCTTCAGCGATGAAGCTTTCTTT